Below are 10 T cell receptor beta chains sequenced from a single sample in a study of cytomegalovirus exposure and HLA in healthy donors. Measured with immunoSEQ multiplex PCR; TCRdb has only the in-frame clones, and not every one. The table shows around 190,000 clones, with around 85% occurring only once. The sample comprised PBMCs. The receptors originated from a man aged 18 to 29 in good health and CMV-seropositive.

This sequence joins TRBV6-1 and TRBJ1-2, with TRBD1 identical over 8 bases. The germline V gene encodes CDR1 MNHNS and CDR2 SASEGT. With V trimmed by 3 bases and J by 3 bases, 3 bases remained unmatched. This CDR3 has 14 residues. DNA for the CDR3: TGTGCCAGCAGTGACCCAGGGGGCCACTATGGCTACACCTTC. This translates into CASSDPGGHYGYTF.

The V gene is TRBV5-6, the J gene TRBJ2-7, with D maybe TRBD2 (6 bases). The CDR3 sequence is 14 residues long. Germline V gene sequence: CDR1 SGHDT, CDR2 YYEEEE. The V end lost 3 bases, the J end lost 5 bases, and 15 bases lay between the germline ends. CDR3 nucleotide sequence: TGTGCCAGCAGCTATGGCATTGGAGGGCACGAGCAGTACTTC. Translated: CASSYGIGGHEQYF.

This clone was seen a handful of times. V gene TRBV6-1 combines with J gene TRBJ1-5, with D unclear. Germline V lookup: CDR1 MNHNS, CDR2 SASEGT. V was pared by 2 bases and J by 5 bases, with 10 bases between. CDR3 length: 14 amino acids. This chain's CDR3 is CASSEPYTDQPQHF. The CDR3 DNA follows: TGTGCCAGCAGTGAACCCTACACAGATCAGCCCCAGCATTTT.

The CDR3 loop is CATSSLDGGERNEQFF. CDR3 DNA sequence: TGTGCCACCAGCTCCTTAGACGGGGGAGAGAGAAATGAGCAGTTCTTC. The rearrangement uses TRBV15 and TRBJ2-1; possible D gene TRBD2, 6 bases. Looked up from germline, CDR1 is LNHNV and CDR2 is YYDKDF (reference sequence). This CDR3 is built from 16 residues. Deletions cut 5 bases from V and 7 bases from J, with 21 bases between.

The CDR3 bases are TGTGCCAGCAGCGGGACTGACGGCTCGGGGCAGTACTTC. Protein product: CASSGTDGSGQYF. The rearrangement uses TRBV9 and TRBJ2-7; the D gene is possibly TRBD2 (5 bases). Germline CDR1 and CDR2: SGDLS and YYNGEE. The CDR3 contains 13 residues. V was pared by 3 bases and J by 9 bases, with 16 bases between.

This chain joins TRBV15 and TRBJ2-1; D is unclear. This CDR3 spans 14 amino acids. Per germline, CDR1 LNHNV and CDR2 YYDKDF (reference sequence). Trimming pared 0 bases from V and 4 bases from J, leaving 7 bases between. This CDR3 reads CATSRDRFYNEQFF. In nucleotides, the CDR3 is TGTGCCACCAGCAGAGACAGGTTTTACAATGAGCAGTTCTTC.

The gene calls are TRBV7-9 and TRBJ2-1; no clear D gene. The CDR3 loop spans 14 amino acids. The germline V gene has CDR1 SEHNR and CDR2 FQNEAQ (reference sequence). With 1 base removed from V and 0 bases from J, the gap between germline ends came to 4 bases. For the CDR3, the DNA is TGTGCCAGCAGCTTAGGGGCCTCCTACAATGAGCAGTTCTTC. Its translation is CASSLGASYNEQFF. Supplemented by reference TRBV7-9 and TRBJ2-1, the full variable domain reads DTGVSQNPRHKITKRGQNVTFRCDPISEHNRLYWYRQTLGQGPEFLTYFQNEAQLEKSRLLSDRFSAERPKGSFSTLEIQRTEQGDSAMYLCASSLGASYNEQFFGPGTRLTVL.

The gene calls are TRBV28 and TRBJ1-6; D is unresolved. CDR3 length equals 15 residues. Trimming pared 5 bases from V and 7 bases from J, leaving 15 bases between. Germline V gene lookup returns CDR1 MDHEN and CDR2 SYDVKM. In DNA form, the CDR3 reads TGTGCCAGCAGTCCCAGTGCGGCCGACAATTCACCCCTCCACTTT. Translating gives CASSPSAADNSPLHF.

The V call is TRBV28, the J call TRBJ2-7; unclear D gene. The length of the CDR3 is 13 residues. The V end was cut by 2 bases, the J end by 0 bases, with 5 bases between. Germline V gene lookup returns CDR1 MDHEN and CDR2 SYDVKM. The CDR3 DNA sequence: TGTGCCAGCAGTTTAACGAGCTCCTACGAGCAGTACTTC. Translating gives CASSLTSSYEQYF.

The rearrangement joins TRBV10-2 to TRBJ1-5; 7 positions agree with TRBD1. With V trimmed by 5 bases and J by 6 bases, 4 bases remained unmatched. The V gene's germline CDR1 is WSHSY and CDR2 SAAADI. The CDR3 loop spans 13 amino acids. The CDR3 loop is CASSRDRPQPQHF. CDR3 sequence (DNA): TGCGCCAGCAGTCGGGACAGACCTCAGCCCCAGCATTTT.